This is a list of T cell receptor beta chains from one sample in a study of T-cell reconstitution after alpha-beta-depleted transplantation in children. TCRdb fed the PCR reads into MiXCR, producing one record per CDR3 protein. This table holds about 610,000 distinct CDR3 sequences, over 9.5% found once. The sequencing used PBMCs from the stem cell graft donor, collected from the stem cell graft. These receptors all come from a human donor who donated a stem cell graft to a child with acute myeloid leukemia. The CDR3 runs from the conserved cysteine through the conserved F or W. The order of the fields is J gene, V gene, clone size, D gene, CDR3 length, CDR3 protein, CDR3 DNA. D genes are given only for firm matches. Not every row has a clone size; where given, it reads once, few, many or a size class.

J: TRBJ2-1; V: TRBV7-8; size: NA; D: TRBD2; length: 16; CDR3: CASSLESGLAGAEQFF; DNA: TGTGCCAGCAGCTTAGAAAGTGGGCTAGCGGGAGCAGAGCAGTTCTTC
J: TRBJ1-2; V: TRBV5-6; size: many; D: NA; length: 14; CDR3: CASSFSPEVGGYTF; DNA: TGTGCCAGCAGCTTTAGTCCGGAGGTCGGGGGCTACACCTTC
J: TRBJ2-7; V: TRBV27; size: NA; D: NA; length: 15; CDR3: CASSFGRGGPYEQYF; DNA: TGTGCCAGCAGTTTTGGCAGGGGGGGCCCCTACGAGCAGTACTTC
J: TRBJ1-2; V: TRBV25-1; size: NA; D: NA; length: 15; CDR3: CASSDEARPLVGYTF; DNA: TGTGCCAGCAGTGACGAGGCGCGGCCCCTCGTTGGCTACACCTTC
J: TRBJ2-4; V: TRBV28; size: few; D: NA; length: 18; CDR3: CASSPPVGAGVAKNIQYF; DNA: TGTGCCAGCAGCCCCCCTGTGGGAGCGGGTGTAGCCAAAAACATTCAGTACTTC
J: TRBJ1-5; V: TRBV20-1; size: NA; D: NA; length: 15; CDR3: CSAVTEHSLYGSQHF; DNA: TGCAGTGCAGTAACAGAACATAGCCTTTATGGGTCCCAGCATTTT
J: TRBJ2-7; V: TRBV7-2; size: NA; D: NA; length: 13; CDR3: CASSFRTLGEQYF; DNA: TGTGCCAGCAGCTTCAGGACCCTCGGGGAGCAGTACTTC
J: TRBJ2-3; V: TRBV20-1; size: few; D: NA; length: 12; CDR3: CSAKSGTDTQYF; DNA: TGCAGTGCTAAATCTGGCACAGATACGCAGTATTTT
J: TRBJ1-2; V: TRBV20-1; size: few; D: TRBD1; length: 12; CDR3: CSARGTGYGYTF; DNA: TGCAGTGCTAGAGGGACAGGCTATGGCTACACCTTC
J: TRBJ1-5; V: TRBV16; size: few; D: NA; length: 15; CDR3: CASSQSPGVLQPQHF; DNA: TGTGCCAGCAGCCAATCGCCCGGGGTCCTTCAGCCCCAGCATTTT
J: TRBJ2-5; V: TRBV29-1; size: few; D: TRBD2; length: 16; CDR3: CSVEDPGTRVQETQYF; DNA: TGCAGCGTTGAAGATCCCGGGACTAGGGTCCAAGAGACCCAGTACTTC
J: TRBJ2-7; V: TRBV28; size: few; D: NA; length: 14; CDR3: CASSPHRTSNEQYF; DNA: TGTGCCAGCAGTCCCCACCGGACAAGCAACGAGCAGTACTTC
J: TRBJ2-2; V: TRBV7-3; size: NA; D: NA; length: 14; CDR3: CASRTAANTGELFF; DNA: TGTGCCAGCCGGACTGCCGCGAACACCGGGGAGCTGTTTTTT
J: TRBJ2-6; V: TRBV27; size: many; D: TRBD1; length: 15; CDR3: CASRLQGSGANVLTF; DNA: TGTGCCAGCAGATTACAGGGGAGTGGGGCCAACGTCCTGACTTTC
J: TRBJ2-1; V: TRBV7-7; size: NA; D: TRBD2; length: 14; CDR3: CASSPGLAVHEQFF; DNA: TGTGCTAGCAGCCCGGGACTAGCGGTCCATGAGCAGTTCTTC
J: TRBJ2-1; V: TRBV4-2; size: many; D: TRBD2; length: 19; CDR3: CASSQDLTRGTSGRNEQFF; DNA: TGTGCCAGCAGCCAAGATTTGACCCGAGGGACTAGCGGGAGGAATGAGCAGTTCTTC
J: TRBJ2-7; V: TRBV7-2; size: few; D: TRBD2; length: 16; CDR3: CASSFPVAGLSYEQYF; DNA: TGTGCCAGCAGTTTCCCAGTAGCGGGCCTCTCCTACGAGCAGTACTTC
J: TRBJ2-7; V: TRBV4-2; size: NA; D: TRBD1; length: 14; CDR3: CASSQEGSPGGQYF; DNA: TGTGCCAGCAGCCAAGAAGGCTCGCCAGGGGGGCAGTACTTC
J: TRBJ2-1; V: TRBV7-2; size: NA; D: TRBD2; length: 15; CDR3: CASKTGTSGRSEQFF; DNA: TGTGCCAGCAAGACCGGGACTAGCGGGAGGTCTGAGCAGTTCTTC
J: TRBJ1-5; V: TRBV15; size: few; D: NA; length: 16; CDR3: CATSRDRSAINQPQHF; DNA: TGTGCCACCAGCAGAGATAGGTCGGCGATCAATCAGCCCCAGCATTTT
J: TRBJ2-1; V: TRBV4-2; size: NA; D: TRBD2; length: 16; CDR3: CASSQDGSGGTNEQFF; DNA: TGTGCCAGCAGCCAAGATGGTAGCGGGGGCACGAATGAGCAGTTCTTC
J: TRBJ2-5; V: TRBV29-1; size: many; D: TRBD1; length: 13; CDR3: CSAQTGGRETQYF; DNA: TGCAGCGCCCAGACAGGGGGTAGGGAGACCCAGTACTTC
J: TRBJ2-1; V: TRBV20-1; size: many; D: NA; length: 14; CDR3: CSAPGRRSYNEQFF; DNA: TGCAGTGCCCCTGGGAGGCGGAGCTACAATGAGCAGTTCTTC
J: TRBJ2-5; V: TRBV29-1; size: NA; D: NA; length: 11; CDR3: CSVRPRETQYF; DNA: TGCAGCGTTAGGCCGCGAGAGACCCAGTACTTC
J: TRBJ2-1; V: TRBV5-1; size: few; D: NA; length: 15; CDR3: CASSLVVAAYNEQFF; DNA: TGCGCCAGCAGCTTGGTTGTAGCGGCCTACAATGAGCAGTTCTTC
J: TRBJ2-7; V: TRBV12-3/TRBV12-4; size: many; D: NA; length: 13; CDR3: CASFTDLMGEQYF; DNA: TGTGCCAGCTTCACCGACCTTATGGGCGAGCAGTACTTC
J: TRBJ1-1; V: TRBV6-2/TRBV6-3; size: many; D: TRBD1; length: 17; CDR3: CASSYPTGEWANTEAFF; DNA: TGTGCCAGCAGTTATCCCACAGGGGAGTGGGCAAACACTGAAGCTTTCTTT
J: TRBJ2-1; V: TRBV20-1; size: many; D: NA; length: 12; CDR3: CSASGRMDEQFF; DNA: TGCAGTGCTAGCGGGAGAATGGATGAGCAGTTCTTC
J: TRBJ2-7; V: TRBV15; size: few; D: NA; length: 16; CDR3: CATSTVGTRNFYEQYF; DNA: TGTGCCACCAGCACGGTGGGGACCCGGAATTTCTACGAGCAGTACTTC
J: TRBJ2-7; V: TRBV15; size: NA; D: NA; length: 15; CDR3: CATSRDHGSYYEQYF; DNA: TGTGCCACCAGCAGAGATCACGGTAGTTACTACGAGCAGTACTTC
J: TRBJ1-1; V: TRBV9; size: many; D: NA; length: 13; CDR3: CASSVVQNTEAFF; DNA: TGTGCCAGCAGCGTCGTACAGAACACTGAAGCTTTCTTT
J: TRBJ1-2; V: TRBV18; size: NA; D: NA; length: 16; CDR3: CASSPRQGPAEEGYTF; DNA: TGTGCCAGCTCACCGCGGCAGGGCCCCGCGGAGGAGGGCTACACCTTC
J: TRBJ2-1; V: TRBV20-1; size: NA; D: NA; length: 16; CDR3: CSASRGAGSGYNEQFF; DNA: TGCAGTGCCTCACGAGGAGCCGGGTCTGGCTACAATGAGCAGTTCTTC
J: TRBJ2-5; V: TRBV15; size: few; D: NA; length: 18; CDR3: CATSRDLRGSRWRETQYF; DNA: TGTGCCACCAGCAGAGATTTAAGGGGGAGTAGGTGGAGGGAGACCCAGTACTTC
J: TRBJ1-2; V: TRBV20-1; size: NA; D: TRBD1; length: 14; CDR3: CSARGGQGARGYTF; DNA: TGCAGTGCTAGAGGTGGGCAGGGGGCGAGGGGCTACACCTTC
J: TRBJ2-1; V: TRBV14; size: NA; D: NA; length: 15; CDR3: CASSPPWAGQDEQFF; DNA: TGTGCCAGCAGCCCCCCTTGGGCGGGACAAGATGAGCAGTTCTTC
J: TRBJ2-7; V: TRBV6-1; size: many; D: TRBD1; length: 15; CDR3: CASSPGQGVTYEQYF; DNA: TGTGCCAGCAGTCCCGGACAGGGAGTGACCTACGAGCAGTACTTC
J: TRBJ2-3; V: TRBV19; size: NA; D: TRBD2; length: 15; CDR3: CASTLLAGSTDTQYF; DNA: TGTGCCAGTACCCTTTTAGCGGGCTCGACAGATACGCAGTATTTT
J: TRBJ1-4; V: TRBV20-1; size: few; D: TRBD1; length: 16; CDR3: CCARAWVAGGHEKLFF; DNA: TGCTGTGCTAGAGCTTGGGTCGCAGGGGGCCATGAAAAACTGTTTTTT
J: TRBJ2-1; V: TRBV20-1; size: NA; D: TRBD2; length: 14; CDR3: CSARRAGGGPEQFF; DNA: TGCAGTGCTAGGAGAGCGGGAGGGGGGCCTGAGCAGTTCTTC
J: TRBJ2-5; V: TRBV10-3; size: NA; D: TRBD1; length: 15; CDR3: CAISESRDSGETQYF; DNA: TGTGCCATCAGTGAGTCCCGGGACAGCGGAGAGACCCAGTACTTC
J: TRBJ1-1; V: TRBV20-1; size: NA; D: NA; length: 14; CDR3: CSASLGAPNTEAFF; DNA: TGCAGTGCTAGTTTAGGGGCGCCGAACACTGAAGCTTTCTTT
J: TRBJ2-7; V: TRBV29-1; size: NA; D: TRBD2; length: 15; CDR3: CSVRKGLAGRDEQYF; DNA: TGCAGCGTCCGCAAGGGACTAGCGGGAAGGGACGAGCAGTACTTC
J: TRBJ2-3; V: TRBV18; size: NA; D: NA; length: 13; CDR3: CASSPDFTDTQYF; DNA: TGTGCCAGCTCACCGGACTTCACGGATACGCAGTATTTT
J: TRBJ2-3; V: TRBV6-4; size: many; D: NA; length: 14; CDR3: CASKEGGDTDTQYF; DNA: TGTGCCAGCAAGGAGGGGGGTGACACAGATACGCAGTATTTT
J: TRBJ2-5; V: TRBV5-6; size: NA; D: TRBD2; length: 17; CDR3: CASSFYPLAGGQETQYF; DNA: TGTGCCAGCAGCTTCTACCCACTAGCGGGAGGGCAGGAGACCCAGTACTTC
J: TRBJ2-7; V: TRBV6-1; size: NA; D: NA; length: 14; CDR3: CASSPADRSSKQYF; DNA: TGTGCCAGCAGTCCTGCGGACCGCTCCTCCAAGCAGTACTTC
J: TRBJ2-3; V: TRBV10-3; size: many; D: NA; length: 15; CDR3: CAIGSGRSDTDTQYF; DNA: TGTGCCATCGGGTCCGGGAGATCAGACACAGATACGCAGTATTTT
J: TRBJ2-1; V: TRBV4-3; size: few; D: NA; length: 16; CDR3: CASSQGGPLGNNEQFF; DNA: TGCGCCAGCAGCCAAGGGGGACCCCTTGGGAACAATGAGCAGTTCTTC
J: TRBJ2-7; V: TRBV7-3; size: many; D: TRBD1; length: 14; CDR3: CASSETGVSYEQYF; DNA: TGTGCCAGCAGCGAGACAGGGGTGTCCTACGAGCAGTACTTC
J: TRBJ2-6; V: TRBV10-3; size: NA; D: NA; length: 17; CDR3: CAISAQDRVSGANVLTF; DNA: TGTGCCATCAGTGCCCAGGACAGAGTCTCAGGGGCCAACGTCCTGACTTTC
J: TRBJ1-4; V: TRBV7-2; size: NA; D: NA; length: 13; CDR3: CASSLGRREKLFF; DNA: TGTGCCAGCAGCTTAGGAAGAAGGGAAAAACTGTTTTTT
J: TRBJ1-1; V: TRBV9; size: NA; D: NA; length: 14; CDR3: CASSGRGAHTEAFF; DNA: TGTGCCAGCAGCGGCCGGGGGGCTCACACTGAAGCTTTCTTT
J: TRBJ2-7; V: TRBV5-1; size: many; D: NA; length: 14; CDR3: CASSLVGGGNEQYF; DNA: TGCGCCAGCAGCTTGGTAGGTGGAGGGAACGAGCAGTACTTC
J: TRBJ2-7; V: TRBV9; size: many; D: NA; length: 14; CDR3: CASSVDAGNTEQYF; DNA: TGTGCCAGCAGCGTAGACGCAGGCAATACGGAGCAGTACTTC
J: TRBJ1-2; V: TRBV7-7; size: few; D: TRBD1; length: 13; CDR3: CAGDRGGAYGYTF; DNA: TGTGCTGGCGACAGGGGAGGCGCCTATGGCTACACCTTC
J: TRBJ2-5; V: TRBV25-1; size: few; D: NA; length: 16; CDR3: CASSVRGPGREETQYF; DNA: TGTGCCAGCAGTGTCAGGGGCCCCGGTAGGGAAGAGACCCAGTACTTC
J: TRBJ2-1; V: TRBV29-1; size: NA; D: TRBD2; length: 15; CDR3: CSFGTSGLLRNEQFF; DNA: TGCAGCTTTGGGACTAGCGGCCTTTTGCGGAATGAGCAGTTCTTC
J: TRBJ2-5; V: TRBV5-1; size: few; D: NA; length: 15; CDR3: CASSGSGRVEETQYF; DNA: TGCGCCAGCAGCGGGTCGGGACGAGTGGAAGAGACCCAGTACTTC